The clone carrying this T cell receptor beta chain was found a few times. After extraction with the RNeasy kit, roughly 0.45 to 1 ug of the RNA was reverse transcribed using random hexamers. TCRdb ran MiXCR on the immunoSEQ multiplex PCR reads and lists one entry per CDR3 protein. The sample yields about 280,000 distinct CDR3 sequences, around 84% seen once. The data were obtained in a study of CD8 T cells in Susac syndrome. Trimming cost V 4 bases and J 3 bases, with 21 bases left between them. From germline, CDR1 is MNHNS and CDR2 SASEGT. The CDR3 runs 17 residues. This chain connects TRBV6-1 to TRBJ1-1, with D hard to call. Material: CD8+ T cells from PBMCs. The sequence derives from a human donor with multiple sclerosis. The CDR3 spells CASSAPPTSGRDTEAFF. The DNA for the CDR3 is TGTGCCAGCAGTGCTCCACCGACCTCCGGGCGCGACACTGAAGCTTTCTTT.